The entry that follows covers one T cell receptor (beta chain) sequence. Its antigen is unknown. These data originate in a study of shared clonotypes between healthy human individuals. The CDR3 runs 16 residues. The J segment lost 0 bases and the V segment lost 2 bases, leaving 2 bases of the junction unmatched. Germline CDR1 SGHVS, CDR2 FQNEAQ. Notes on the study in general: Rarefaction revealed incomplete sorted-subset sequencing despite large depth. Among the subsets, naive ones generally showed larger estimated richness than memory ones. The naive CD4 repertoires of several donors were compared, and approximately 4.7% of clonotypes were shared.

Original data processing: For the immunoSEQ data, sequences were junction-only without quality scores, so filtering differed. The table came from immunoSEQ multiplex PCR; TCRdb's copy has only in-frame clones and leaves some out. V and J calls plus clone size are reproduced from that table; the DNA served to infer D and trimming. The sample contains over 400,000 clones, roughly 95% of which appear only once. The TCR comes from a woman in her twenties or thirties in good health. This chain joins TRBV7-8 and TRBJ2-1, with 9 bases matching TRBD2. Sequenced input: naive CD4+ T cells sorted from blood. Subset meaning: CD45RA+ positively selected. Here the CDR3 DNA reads TGTGCCAGCAGCTTACCAGCGGGGGGCTCCTACAATGAGCAGTTCTTC. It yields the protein CASSLPAGGSYNEQFF.